One and the same sample provided the 20 T cell receptor beta chains below, sequenced in a study of T cell repertoires in cytomegalovirus infection. TCRdb ran MiXCR on the reads and lists one entry per CDR3 protein. Of approximately 910,000 distinct CDR3 sequences detected, roughly a third appear once; the ten largest clones hold roughly 13%. No cognate antigen is known for these TCRs. The source material was cultured CD8+ T cells from PBMCs, sampled from culture after CMV antigen stimulation. The receptors originated from a human donor in good health (CMV status not recorded). Some clones in this sample may be carry-over from other donors' samples.

This clonotype was seen a handful of times. This chain links TRBV7-9 with TRBJ2-2; 9 positions match TRBD2. The germline V gene encodes CDR1 SEHNR and CDR2 FQNEAQ (reference sequence). J gave up 0 bases and V 2 bases, and 10 bases lay outside the gene matches. The CDR3 contains 19 residues. The DNA of the CDR3 is TGTGCCAGCAGCTTAAGGTCGATAGCGGGGGCCGCGAACACCGGGGAGCTGTTTTTT. Its translation is CASSLRSIAGAANTGELFF.

This clonotype was observed a handful of times. V and J are TRBV6-5 and TRBJ2-3; D is possibly TRBD1 (6 bases). Germline V gene data show CDR1 as MNHEY and CDR2 as SVGAGI. The CDR3 contains 15 residues. V lost 6 bases and J 10 bases, leaving 23 bases between the germline ends. CDR3 in DNA: TGTGCCAGCAGCCCAGGGGTCTCCGCGATTTTAGCGCAGTATTTT. Protein sequence: CASSPGVSAILAQYF.

The chain couples TRBV25-1 to TRBJ2-5; TRBD2 matches at 12 bases. Germline values: CDR1 MGHDK, CDR2 SYGVNS. The trim removed 5 bases at V and 5 bases at J, leaving 9 bases unmatched. CDR3 length: 16 residues. The CDR3 DNA sequence: TGTGCCAGCAGTCACAGGACTAGCGGGGTCCGGGAGACCCAGTACTTC. The encoded protein is CASSHRTSGVRETQYF.

J is TRBJ1-6 and V is TRBV12-3 or TRBV12-4; no clear D. V shed 5 bases and J shed 7 bases, with 15 bases lying between them. CDR3 length: 15 residues. The DNA of the CDR3 is TGTGCCAGCAGTCCACCCGAGTCCCTCAATTCACCCCTCCACTTT. Protein: CASSPPESLNSPLHF.

The sample holds a few counts of this clonotype. The chain is built from TRBV19 and TRBJ2-7, with TRBD1 as a possible D gene (5 bases). V was clipped by 1 base and J by 3 bases, with 13 bases between them. Germline V gene lookup returns CDR1 LNHDA and CDR2 SQIVND (reference sequence). CDR3 size: 15 residues. In DNA form, the CDR3 reads TGTGCCAGTAGTATAGTGAAGAAGGGGAACTACGAGCAGTACGTC. It yields the protein CASSIVKKGNYEQYV.

The gene calls are TRBV7-6 and TRBJ2-1, with 14 bases aligning to TRBD2. The V and J ends lost 5 bases and 5 bases, in that order; junction bases with no gene match: 5. Germline V gene sequence: CDR1 SGHVS, CDR2 FNYEAQ. The CDR3 consists of 16 residues. CDR3 DNA sequence: TGTGCCAGCAGCCGGACTAGCGGGGGGATCCACAATGAGCAGTTCTTC. Its protein is CASSRTSGGIHNEQFF.

This chain joins TRBV27 and TRBJ2-1, with 7 bases aligning to TRBD1. Unmatched junction bases numbered 13, after V lost 2 bases and J lost 12 bases. The CDR3 length is 15 residues. CDR1 and CDR2 (germline): MNHEY, SMNVEV (reference sequence). CDR3 coding DNA: TGTGCCAGCAGTTTAGGGACAGAAGGTAGGATGGGGCAGTTCTTC. Residues: CASSLGTEGRMGQFF.

The chain employs TRBV24-1 and TRBJ1-1; D is unclear. Per the germline V gene, CDR1 is KGHDR and CDR2 is SFDVKD. The CDR3 length is 14 residues. The V gene lost 4 bases and the J gene lost 0 bases, with 8 bases spanning the gap. The CDR3 nucleotides read TGTGCCACCAGTGACCACACCATGAACACTGAAGCTTTCTTT. Its translation: CATSDHTMNTEAFF.

This chain connects TRBV10-2 to TRBJ1-1; D unclear. Trimming shortened V by 3 bases and J by 10 bases, and 12 bases separated the two germline ends. Germline CDR1 is WSHSY and CDR2 is SAAADI. The CDR3 sequence is 12 residues long. DNA of the CDR3: TGCGCCAGCAGTGACTCGGCCCCGCTAGCTTTCTTT. It codes for CASSDSAPLAFF.

In its sample, this clonotype was seen many times. The chain is built from TRBV12-3 or TRBV12-4 and TRBJ1-5, with D maybe TRBD1 (6 bases). Between the trimmed V and J ends, which lost 7 bases and 10 bases, there was a span of 14 bases. The CDR3 sequence is 12 residues long. The CDR3 DNA reads as TGTGCCAGCAACGTCCGGGACACACCCCAGCATTTT. Its protein product is CASNVRDTPQHF.

The chain uses TRBV20-1 and TRBJ2-1, with no clear D. From germline, CDR1 is DFQATT and CDR2 SNEGSKA (reference sequence). The CDR3 extends over 13 amino acids. Deletions cut 3 bases from V and 7 bases from J, with 13 bases between. The CDR3 DNA follows: TGCAGTGCTAGGCCCGTAGGCGGAAATGAGCAGTTCTTC. It is translated as CSARPVGGNEQFF.

The chain couples TRBV29-1 to TRBJ1-3; 8 bases line up with TRBD1. Germline-derived CDR1 and CDR2 are SQVTM and ANQGSEA. CDR3 length: 15 amino acids. V lost 6 bases to trimming and J lost 3 bases; unmatched junction nucleotides: 10. The CDR3 DNA sequence: TGCAGCGTCCACCCTGAGGACAGGGTTGGAAACACCATATATTTT. This encodes CSVHPEDRVGNTIYF.

A few counts support this clonotype. V usage is TRBV27 and J usage is TRBJ2-3; 7 positions match TRBD1. The trim removed 5 bases at V and 3 bases at J, leaving 8 bases unmatched. Germline CDR1 MNHEY, CDR2 SMNVEV (reference sequence). The CDR3 is 15 residues long. CDR3 amino acids: CASSKLGRGTDTQYF. The CDR3 DNA reads as TGTGCCAGCAGTAAACTCGGCAGGGGGACAGATACGCAGTATTTT.

The rearrangement joins TRBV7-9 to TRBJ2-6, with 8 bases aligning to TRBD2. Trimming at V came to 4 bases and at J to 3 bases, leaving 11 bases not matched to a gene. The CDR3 is 18 amino acids. CDR1 and CDR2 (germline): SEHNR, FQNEAQ (reference sequence). The CDR3 spells CASSSLAGPGDGANVLTF. The CDR3 DNA reads as TGTGCCAGCAGCTCCTTAGCGGGGCCAGGGGATGGGGCCAACGTCCTGACTTTC.

This clonotype showed up just a few times. The chain employs TRBV10-3 and TRBJ2-7; no clear D gene. CDR3 length equals 13 residues. V lost 9 bases and J lost 4, with 16 bases in between. The V gene's germline CDR1 is ENHRY and CDR2 SYGVKD. CDR3 nucleotides: TGTGCCATTTTCGACCCCTCCATATACGAGCAGTACGTC. Protein sequence: CAIFDPSIYEQYV.

This clonotype showed up many times. The CDR3 region is CASSPRSGAPYEQYV. CDR3 DNA: TGTGCCAGCAGCCCCCGGTCAGGAGCCCCCTACGAGCAGTACGTC. The rearrangement joins TRBV7-2 to TRBJ2-7; unclear D gene. Germline CDR1 and CDR2: SGHTA and FQGNSA. CDR3 length: 15 residues. With 5 bases removed from V and 2 bases from J, the gap between germline ends came to 16 bases.

This clonotype was observed a few times. The rearrangement joins TRBV6-2 or TRBV6-3 to TRBJ2-7; 7 nucleotides line up with TRBD2. Germline assignment: CDR1 MNHEY and CDR2 SVGEGT. The CDR3 contains 13 residues. Germline trimming cut 2 bases from V and 2 bases from J; bases unmatched to any gene: 0. The CDR3 sequence: CASSYAGAYEQYV. As DNA, the CDR3 is TGTGCCAGCAGTTACGCGGGGGCCTACGAGCAGTACGTC.

This clonotype was seen repeatedly, ten times or more. The chain is built from TRBV27 and TRBJ2-7; D is ambiguous. CDR3 length equals 13 residues. Germline values: CDR1 MNHEY, CDR2 SMNVEV (reference sequence). The V and J ends lost 0 bases and 4 bases respectively, with 7 bases between them. In DNA, the CDR3 is TGTGCCAGCAGTTTATCGGCTGGGTACGAGCAGTACGTC. This codes for CASSLSAGYEQYV.

The chain recombines TRBV19 with TRBJ1-2; possible D gene TRBD1, 6 bases. The CDR3 is 13 residues long. Trimming left V 8 bases short and J 4 bases short, with 14 bases between. CDR1 is LNHDA and CDR2 is SQIVND in the germline V gene (reference sequence). Here the CDR3 reads CASADSLSYGYTF. DNA for the CDR3: TGTGCCAGTGCGGACAGTCTATCCTATGGCTACACCTTC. The full variable domain, rest sourced from reference TRBV19 and TRBJ1-2, is DGGITQSPKYLFRKEGQNVTLSCEQNLNHDAMYWYRQDPGQGLRLIYYSQIVNDFQKGDIAEGYSVSREKKESFPLTVTSAQKNPTAFYLCASADSLSYGYTFGSGTRLTVV.

This clonotype was counted ten times or more. This rearrangement joins TRBV11-2 to TRBJ1-1; D remains ambiguous. CDR3 length: 12 residues. V lost 2 bases and J lost 4, with 5 bases in between. CDR1 and CDR2 from the germline V gene are SGHAT and FQNNGV. The chain's CDR3 is CASSLRSTEAFF. CDR3 bases: TGTGCCAGCAGCTTACGTTCCACTGAAGCTTTCTTT.